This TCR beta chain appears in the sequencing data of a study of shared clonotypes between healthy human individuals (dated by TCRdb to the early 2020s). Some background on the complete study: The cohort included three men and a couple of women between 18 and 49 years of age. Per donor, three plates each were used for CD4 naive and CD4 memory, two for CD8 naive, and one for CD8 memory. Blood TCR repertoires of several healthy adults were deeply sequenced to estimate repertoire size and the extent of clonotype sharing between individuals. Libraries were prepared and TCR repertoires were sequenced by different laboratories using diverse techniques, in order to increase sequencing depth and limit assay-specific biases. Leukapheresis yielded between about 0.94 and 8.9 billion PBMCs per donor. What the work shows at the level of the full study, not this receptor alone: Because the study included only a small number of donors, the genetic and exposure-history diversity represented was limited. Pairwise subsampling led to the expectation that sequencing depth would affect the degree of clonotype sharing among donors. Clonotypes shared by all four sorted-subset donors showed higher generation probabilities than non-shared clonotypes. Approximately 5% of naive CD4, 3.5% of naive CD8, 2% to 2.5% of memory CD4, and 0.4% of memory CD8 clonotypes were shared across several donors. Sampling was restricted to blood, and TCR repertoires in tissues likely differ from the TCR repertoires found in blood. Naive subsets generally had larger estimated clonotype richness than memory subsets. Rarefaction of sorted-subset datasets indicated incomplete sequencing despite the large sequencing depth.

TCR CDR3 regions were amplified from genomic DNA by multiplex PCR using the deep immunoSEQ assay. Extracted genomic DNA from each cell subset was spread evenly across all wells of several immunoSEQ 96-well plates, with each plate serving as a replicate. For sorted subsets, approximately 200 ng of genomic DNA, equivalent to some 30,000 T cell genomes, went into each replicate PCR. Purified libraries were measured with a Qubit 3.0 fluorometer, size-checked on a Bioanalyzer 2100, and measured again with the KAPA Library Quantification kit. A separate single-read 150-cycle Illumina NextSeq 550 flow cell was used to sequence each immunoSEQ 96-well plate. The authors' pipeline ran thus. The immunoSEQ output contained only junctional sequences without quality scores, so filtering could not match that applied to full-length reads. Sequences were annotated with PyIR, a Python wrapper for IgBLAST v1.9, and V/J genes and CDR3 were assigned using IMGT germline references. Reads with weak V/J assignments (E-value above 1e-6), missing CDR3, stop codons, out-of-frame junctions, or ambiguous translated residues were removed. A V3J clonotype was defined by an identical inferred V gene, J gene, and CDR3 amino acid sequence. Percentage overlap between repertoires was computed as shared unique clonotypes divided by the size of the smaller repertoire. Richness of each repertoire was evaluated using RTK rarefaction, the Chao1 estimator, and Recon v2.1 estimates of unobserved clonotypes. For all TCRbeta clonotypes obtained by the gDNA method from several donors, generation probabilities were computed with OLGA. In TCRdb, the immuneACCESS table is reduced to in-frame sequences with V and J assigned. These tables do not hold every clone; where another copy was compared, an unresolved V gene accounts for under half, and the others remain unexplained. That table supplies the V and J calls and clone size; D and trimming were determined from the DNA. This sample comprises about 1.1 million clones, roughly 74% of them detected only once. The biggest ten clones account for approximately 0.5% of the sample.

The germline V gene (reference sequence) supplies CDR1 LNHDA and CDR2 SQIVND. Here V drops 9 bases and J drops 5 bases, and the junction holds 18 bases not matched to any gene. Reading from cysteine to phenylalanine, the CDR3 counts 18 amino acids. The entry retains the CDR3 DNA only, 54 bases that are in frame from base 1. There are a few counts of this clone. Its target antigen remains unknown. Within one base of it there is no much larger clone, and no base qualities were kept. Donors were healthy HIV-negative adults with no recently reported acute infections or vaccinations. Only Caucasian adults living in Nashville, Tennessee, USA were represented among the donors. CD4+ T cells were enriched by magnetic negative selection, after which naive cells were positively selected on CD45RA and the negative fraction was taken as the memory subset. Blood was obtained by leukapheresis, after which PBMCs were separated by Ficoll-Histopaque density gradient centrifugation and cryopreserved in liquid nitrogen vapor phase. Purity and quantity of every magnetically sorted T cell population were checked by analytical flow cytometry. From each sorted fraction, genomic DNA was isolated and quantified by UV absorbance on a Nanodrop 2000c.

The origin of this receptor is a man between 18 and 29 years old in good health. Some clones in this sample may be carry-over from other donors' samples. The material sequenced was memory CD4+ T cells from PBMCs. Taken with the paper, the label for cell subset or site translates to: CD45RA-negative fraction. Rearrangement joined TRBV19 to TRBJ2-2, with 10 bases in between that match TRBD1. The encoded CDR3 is CASQGALAGTGATGELFF. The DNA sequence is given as TGTGCCAGCCAAGGGGCGCTCGCGGGGACAGGGGCGACCGGGGAGCTGTTTTTT.